A single sample is the source of the 26 T cell receptor beta chains below, sequenced in a study of blood T cell repertoires in COVID-19. Sequenced by immunoSEQ multiplex PCR; TCRdb stores in-frame clones only, minus some. The repertoire holds roughly 70,000 clones, with about 91% as singletons. The source material was peripheral blood. The origin of the receptors is a woman aged 45-59 years with active COVID-19.

The genes are TRBV28 and TRBJ1-4, with 9 bases fitting TRBD1. Germline V gives CDR1 MDHEN, CDR2 SYDVKM. The CDR3 sequence is 15 residues long. V lost 6 bases, J lost 8 bases, and 10 bases stayed unmatched. CDR3 sequence (DNA): TGTGCCAGCAGACCCACAGGGGGCGCAAGGGAAAAACTGTTTTTT. Translating it yields CASRPTGGAREKLFF.

The V call is TRBV9, the J call TRBJ2-6, with no clear D. V lost 0 bases, J lost 2 bases, and 15 bases lay in between. Germline V lookup: CDR1 SGDLS, CDR2 YYNGEE. The length of the CDR3 is 18 residues. The CDR3: CASSVAPWISAGANVLTF. Here the CDR3 DNA reads TGTGCCAGCAGCGTAGCCCCCTGGATCAGCGCTGGGGCCAACGTCCTGACTTTC.

This chain links TRBV9 with TRBJ1-1; D is undetermined. The CDR3 length is 14 residues. V shed 0 bases and J shed 8 bases, with 14 bases lying between them. Germline CDR1 SGDLS, CDR2 YYNGEE. The CDR3 protein is CASSVVDRVFEAFF. The CDR3 DNA follows: TGTGCCAGCAGCGTAGTCGATCGGGTTTTCGAAGCTTTCTTT.

The V gene is TRBV11-2, the J gene TRBJ1-6; TRBD1 agrees at 8 bases. Germline trimming cut 8 bases from V and 2 bases from J; bases unmatched to any gene: 2. This CDR3 has 14 amino acids. Germline values: CDR1 SGHAT, CDR2 FQNNGV. CDR3 in amino acids: CASQGAPYNSPLHF. The CDR3 coding sequence is TGTGCCAGCCAGGGGGCCCCCTATAATTCACCCCTCCACTTT.

V gene TRBV6-1 combines with J gene TRBJ2-7, with D unresolved. This CDR3 spans 13 amino acids. Trimming took off 3 bases at V and 4 bases at J, with 10 bases between the two ends. Germline CDR1 reads MNHNS; CDR2 reads SASEGT. CDR3: CASSDTFLYEQYF. The CDR3 DNA sequence: TGTGCCAGCAGTGATACGTTCCTATACGAGCAGTACTTC.

V is TRBV29-1 and J is TRBJ2-7; TRBD2 aligns across 13 bases. This CDR3 spans 15 amino acids. Trimming cost V 0 bases and J 3 bases; bases outside gene matches: 2. Germline V gene lookup returns CDR1 SQVTM and CDR2 ANQGSEA. CDR3 DNA: TGCAGCGTTGAAGACCGGACTAGCGGGAGCTACGAGCAGTACTTC. This sequence encodes CSVEDRTSGSYEQYF.

J is TRBJ2-7 and V is TRBV6-6; 9 positions match TRBD2. This CDR3 has 17 residues. J gave up 5 bases and V 5 bases, and 16 bases lay outside the gene matches. CDR1 is MNHNY, CDR2 SVGAGI, per germline (reference sequence). CDR3 bases: TGTGCCAGCAGTCACGGGGCTAGCGGGACTCTCGGGAACGAGCAGTACTTC. Its translation is CASSHGASGTLGNEQYF.

This clone is deemed large. The V gene is TRBV7-7, the J gene TRBJ2-1; TRBD2 matches at 9 bases. With 1 base clipped from V and 4 bases from J, the junction kept 2 bases outside the gene matches. Germline loops: CDR1 SSHAT, CDR2 FNYEAQ (reference sequence). The CDR3 has 15 residues. CDR3 nucleotides: TGTGCCAGCAGCTTAGGACTAGCGGCTTACAATGAGCAGTTCTTC. It encodes CASSLGLAAYNEQFF.

This clone was seen just once. The gene calls are TRBV11-2 and TRBJ2-3; D is ambiguous. Germline-derived CDR1 and CDR2 are SGHAT and FQNNGV. The CDR3 consists of 16 residues. The germline V and J ends were trimmed by 0 bases and 2 bases, with 12 bases remaining between them. CDR3 loop: CASSLDPLEPTDTQYF. The CDR3 region has the DNA TGTGCCAGCAGCTTAGATCCTCTAGAGCCCACAGATACGCAGTATTTT.

The chain has TRBV21-1 and TRBJ1-6; the table names TRBD1, a call not compared with the DNA. TRBV21-1 is listed as a pseudogene. CDR3 length: 16 amino acids. In DNA form, the CDR3 reads TGTGCCAGCAGCACCCGACAGAGCTCCTATAATTCACCCCTCCACTTT. Its protein product is CASSTRQSSYNSPLHF.

The J gene is TRBJ2-7, the V gene TRBV27; 11 bases are a match to TRBD1. Germline V gene lookup returns CDR1 MNHEY and CDR2 SMNVEV (reference sequence). The J segment lost 7 bases and the V segment lost 5 bases, leaving 7 bases of the junction unmatched. The CDR3 length is 14 residues. The CDR3 DNA reads TGTGCCAGCAGTGGGACAGGGGGTATGTTGGAGCAGTACTTC. Protein sequence: CASSGTGGMLEQYF.

The CDR3 DNA reads as TGTGCCAGCAGTTTTCTTTTCCCGGGAGGGTGGGGGAAAGGCGGGGAGCTGTTTTTT. Translation gives CASSFLFPGGWGKGGELFF. The chain carries TRBV27 and TRBJ2-2; 8 nucleotides line up with TRBD2. The J segment lost 7 bases and the V segment lost 3 bases, leaving 19 bases of the junction unmatched. The CDR3 contains 19 residues. The germline CDR1 and CDR2 sequences are MNHEY and SMNVEV (reference sequence).

This rearrangement joins TRBV11-2 to TRBJ2-3; no definite D call. The CDR3 is 13 amino acids. Germline CDR1 SGHAT, CDR2 FQNNGV. Deletions cut 4 bases from V and 0 bases from J, with 5 bases between. CDR3 nucleotide sequence: TGTGCCAGCAGCTCCCCTAGCACAGATACGCAGTATTTT. This gives the protein CASSSPSTDTQYF.

This clone was recorded a few times. The rearrangement uses TRBV7-9 and TRBJ1-2; possibly TRBD1 for D (5 bases). This CDR3 comprises 15 residues. Per the germline V gene, CDR1 is SEHNR and CDR2 is FQNEAQ (reference sequence). The ends were cut back, 8 bases at V and 7 bases at J, with 23 bases in the middle. The CDR3 is CASLGGSPSNGGYTF. In nucleotides, the CDR3 is TGTGCCAGCCTCGGGGGGAGTCCCTCAAATGGTGGCTACACCTTC.

The rearrangement links TRBV19 to TRBJ2-3, with D maybe TRBD2 (6 bases). Germline-derived CDR1 and CDR2 are LNHDA and SQIVND (reference sequence). The V gene lost 7 bases and the J gene lost 3 bases, with 17 bases spanning the gap. This CDR3 is built from 15 residues. CDR3 amino acids: CASKTGESLTDTQYF. In DNA, the CDR3 is TGTGCCAGTAAAACGGGGGAGAGTTTGACAGATACGCAGTATTTT.

V and J are TRBV5-6 and TRBJ2-3, with D unclear. The V and J ends lost 3 bases and 2 bases respectively, with 13 bases between them. The CDR3 has 15 residues. Germline loops: CDR1 SGHDT, CDR2 YYEEEE. For the CDR3, the DNA is TGTGCCAGCAGCTCACCAGCGAAGCTCACAGATACGCAGTATTTT. This translates into CASSSPAKLTDTQYF.

V and J are TRBV2 and TRBJ2-6; D gene ambiguous. Germline V gives CDR1 SNHLY, CDR2 FYNNEI. The CDR3 runs to 13 residues. V was trimmed by 9 bases and J by 0 bases, leaving 6 bases between them. CDR3 sequence (DNA): TGTGCCAGGAGAATCTCTGGGGCCAACGTCCTGACTTTC. Encoded protein: CARRISGANVLTF.

The genes are TRBV5-1 and TRBJ2-1; TRBD2 matches 11 bases. This CDR3 is 15 amino acids long. V lost 2 bases and J lost 8; bases outside the gene matches: 6. From germline, CDR1 is SGHRS and CDR2 YFSETQ. CDR3 coding DNA: TGCGCCAGCAGCTTTGGACTAGCGGGTTCTGATGAGCAGTTCTTC. It yields the protein CASSFGLAGSDEQFF.

The chain has TRBV5-6 and TRBJ2-3; D is possibly TRBD2 (6 bases). CDR1 and CDR2 (germline): SGHDT, YYEEEE. Trimming left V 4 bases short and J 6 bases short, with 12 bases between. This CDR3 region has 13 residues. The CDR3 DNA follows: TGTGCCAGCAGCATGGGTCGGGGGGATACGCAGTATTTT. Its translation is CASSMGRGDTQYF.

The chain recombines TRBV7-9 with TRBJ2-1; perhaps TRBD2 as D (6 bases). In germline, CDR1 is SEHNR, CDR2 FQNEAQ (reference sequence). The CDR3 is 19 residues long. Trimming took 1 base from V and 0 from J, leaving 19 bases between them. In DNA form, the CDR3 reads TGTGCCAGCAGCTTAGGAACTGTGTCGGGAGAGAGCTCCTACAATGAGCAGTTCTTC. The encoded protein is CASSLGTVSGESSYNEQFF.

This clone was seen just once. The chain is built from TRBV3-1 (or the pseudogene TRBV3-2) and TRBJ1-2, with 7 bases aligning to TRBD1. CDR1 is LGHDT and CDR2 is YNNKEL in the germline V gene (reference sequence). V shed 6 bases and J 3 bases; nucleotides not matched to a gene: 7. This CDR3 region has 14 residues. The CDR3 nucleotides are TGTGCCAGCAGGCAACAGGGGTTGGACTATGGCTACACCTTC. Translation: CASRQQGLDYGYTF.

This clone was seen only once. The V and J genes are TRBV6-5 and TRBJ2-5; 10 nucleotides line up with TRBD2. This CDR3 has 11 residues. The germline V gene encodes CDR1 MNHEY and CDR2 SVGAGI. Trimming cost V 2 bases and J 14 bases; bases outside gene matches: 2. Here the CDR3 reads CASSYGLAVYF. CDR3 coding DNA: TGTGCCAGCAGTTACGGACTAGCGGTATACTTC.

The J gene is TRBJ2-5, the V gene TRBV7-9, with D perhaps TRBD2 (7 bases). V lost 6 bases and J 4 bases, leaving 18 bases between the germline ends. This CDR3 has 15 residues. The germline V gene encodes CDR1 SEHNR and CDR2 FQNEAQ (reference sequence). The CDR3 loop reads CASSQRGGARETQYF. CDR3 coding DNA: TGTGCCAGCAGTCAGCGAGGGGGGGCAAGAGAGACCCAGTACTTC.

The V gene is TRBV7-9, the J gene TRBJ2-7, with 8 bases identical to TRBD1. CDR1 is SEHNR, CDR2 FQNEAQ, per germline (reference sequence). With V trimmed by 8 bases and J by 0 bases, 3 bases remained unmatched. The CDR3 spans 13 residues. CDR3 DNA: TGTGCCAGCCGTCAGGGGGCCTCCTACGAGCAGTACTTC. Protein sequence: CASRQGASYEQYF.

This clone was observed a single time. This chain links TRBV27 with TRBJ2-7; no firm D call. The V gene lost 1 base and the J gene lost 2 bases, with 9 bases spanning the gap. This CDR3 is built from 14 residues. Germline V gives CDR1 MNHEY, CDR2 SMNVEV (reference sequence). The CDR3 here is CASSLYGKTYEQYF. The CDR3 region has the DNA TGTGCCAGCAGTTTATATGGCAAAACCTACGAGCAGTACTTC.

The V gene is TRBV28, the J gene TRBJ1-6, with TRBD1 matching over 9 bases. Germline loops: CDR1 MDHEN, CDR2 SYDVKM. The CDR3 spans 14 residues. V dropped 9 bases and J dropped 8; count of bases not matched to a gene: 8. The CDR3 here is CASQTGQGYSPLHF. For the CDR3, the DNA is TGTGCCAGTCAAACGGGACAGGGCTATTCACCCCTCCACTTT.